This record concerns one T cell receptor (beta chain) sequence. Antigen: not known. The data belong to a study of T cell repertoires in cytomegalovirus infection. Per the germline V gene, CDR1 is SGHDT and CDR2 is YYEEEE. This CDR3 is 13 amino acids long. Trimming left V 1 base short and J 3 bases short, with 6 bases between. One entry per CDR3 protein results from TCRdb running MiXCR on the reads. The sample lists 300,000 or so distinct CDR3 sequences; approximately 25% were seen once. Study-wide points: HLA-C-restricted CMV clonotypes gave the most frequent clonotype in two of eight donors.

The clonotype was recovered from a human donor in good health (CMV status not recorded). Some clones in this sample may be carry-over from other donors' samples. The source material was cultured PBMCs, sampled from culture after CMV antigen stimulation. V usage is TRBV5-6 and J usage is TRBJ2-3; D not certain. CDR3 nucleotides: TGTGCCAGCAGCTTGTGGGCGACAGATACGCAGTATTTT. It translates to CASSLWATDTQYF.